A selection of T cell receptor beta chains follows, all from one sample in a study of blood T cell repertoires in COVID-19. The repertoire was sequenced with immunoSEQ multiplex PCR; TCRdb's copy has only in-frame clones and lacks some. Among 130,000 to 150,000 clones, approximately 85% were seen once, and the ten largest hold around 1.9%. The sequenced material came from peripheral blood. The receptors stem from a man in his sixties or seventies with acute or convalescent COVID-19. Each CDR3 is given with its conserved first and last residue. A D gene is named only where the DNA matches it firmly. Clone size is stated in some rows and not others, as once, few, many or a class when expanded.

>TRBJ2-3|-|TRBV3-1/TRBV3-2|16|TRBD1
TGTGCCAGCAGCCAAGGTCCAGGGGGATTAGGAGATACGCAGTATTTT
CASSQGPGGLGDTQYF
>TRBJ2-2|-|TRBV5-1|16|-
TGCGCCAGCAGCCCGGACCTAGCGTCGAACACCGGGGAGCTGTTTTTT
CASSPDLASNTGELFF
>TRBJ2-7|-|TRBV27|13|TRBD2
TGTGCCAGCAGTCCCACTAGCGTTGGAGAGCAGTACTTC
CASSPTSVGEQYF
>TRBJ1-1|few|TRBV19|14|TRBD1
TGTGCCAGTAGTAAACGGGACAGGAGAGCTGAAGCTTTCTTT
CASSKRDRRAEAFF
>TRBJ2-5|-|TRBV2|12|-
TGTGCCAGCAGTTCCTCCGGGATCAGTCGGTACTTC
CASSSSGISRYF
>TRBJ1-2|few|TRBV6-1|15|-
TGTGCCAGCAGTGAAGCGGATGGGGGCTACTGGGGCTACACCTTC
CASSEADGGYWGYTF
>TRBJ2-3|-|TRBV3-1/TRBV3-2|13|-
TGTGCCAGCAGCCAAGCCCGGGCAGATACGCAGTATTTT
CASSQARADTQYF
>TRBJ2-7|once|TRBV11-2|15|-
TGTGCCAGCAGGTTACTAGCTATCGTATCCTCCGAGCAGTACTTC
CASRLLAIVSSEQYF
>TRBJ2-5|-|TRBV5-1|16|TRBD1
TGCGCCAGCAGCCCCGGATTCGGACAGGGGGTGGAGACCCAGTACTTC
CASSPGFGQGVETQYF
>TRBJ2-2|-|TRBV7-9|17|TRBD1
TGTGCCAGCAGCCCTAGGGGGACAGCCCGAGGCGCCGGGGAGCTGTTTTTT
CASSPRGTARGAGELFF
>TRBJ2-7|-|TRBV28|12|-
TGTGCCAGCAGCTCCGGGTCCTACGAGCAGTACTTC
CASSSGSYEQYF
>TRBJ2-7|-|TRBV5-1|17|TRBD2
TGCGCCAGCAGCATACCGACTAGCGGGGGGAACTACTACGAGCAGTACTTC
CASSIPTSGGNYYEQYF
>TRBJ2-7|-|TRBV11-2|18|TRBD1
TGTGCCAGCAGCTTAGTACCTGGGACAGGTAAACCCCCCTACGAGCAGTACTTC
CASSLVPGTGKPPYEQYF
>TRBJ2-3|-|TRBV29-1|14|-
TGCAGCGTTGGAAGGGACACCTACACAGATACGCAGTATTTT
CSVGRDTYTDTQYF
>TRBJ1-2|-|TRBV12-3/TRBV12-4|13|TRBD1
TGTGCCAGCAGTTTGGGGACAGGAAATGGCTACACCTTC
CASSLGTGNGYTF